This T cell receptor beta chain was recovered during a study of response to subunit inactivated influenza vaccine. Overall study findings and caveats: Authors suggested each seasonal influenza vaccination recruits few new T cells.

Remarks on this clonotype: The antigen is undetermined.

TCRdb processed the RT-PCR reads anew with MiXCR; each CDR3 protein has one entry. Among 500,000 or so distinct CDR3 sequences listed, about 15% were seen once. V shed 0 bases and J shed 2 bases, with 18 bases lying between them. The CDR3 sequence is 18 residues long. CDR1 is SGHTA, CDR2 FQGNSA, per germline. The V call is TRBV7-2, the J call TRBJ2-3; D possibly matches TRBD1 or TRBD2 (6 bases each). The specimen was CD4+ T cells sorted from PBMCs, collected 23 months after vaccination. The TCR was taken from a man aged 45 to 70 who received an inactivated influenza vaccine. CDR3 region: CASSLAPPRGPLTDTQYF. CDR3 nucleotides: TGTGCCAGCAGCTTAGCCCCCCCTCGGGGGCCTCTCACAGATACGCAGTATTTT.